This T cell receptor beta chain stems from a study of human T cells and chemical hapten exposure. The overall study: Cases of alopecia areata, totalis or universalis occurred in a predominantly female patient group.

This clonotype was seen repeatedly, ten times or more. Documented time point: patch test 1, 2 weeks after DPC sensitization. Treatment here: therapeutic diphenylcyclopropenone sensitization with weekly scalp DPC. TCRdb processed the RACE reads anew with MiXCR; each CDR3 protein has one entry. The repertoire holds 380,000 or so distinct CDR3 sequences, with more than 4.5% as singletons. Germline V lookup: CDR1 SGHRS, CDR2 YFSETQ. This CDR3 has 14 residues. Trimming cost V 0 bases and J 10 bases, with 11 bases left between them. The sample consisted of whole blood, taken in connection with sensitization to the hapten diphenylcyclopropenone (DPC). This sequence was found in a woman aged 45-65 years with alopecia areata. Some clones in this sample may be carry-over from other donors' samples. The rearrangement uses TRBV5-1 and TRBJ1-6; D is undetermined. CDR3 amino acids: CASSLDWGWSPLHF. CDR3 nucleotide sequence: TGCGCCAGCAGCTTGGACTGGGGATGGTCACCCCTCCACTTT.